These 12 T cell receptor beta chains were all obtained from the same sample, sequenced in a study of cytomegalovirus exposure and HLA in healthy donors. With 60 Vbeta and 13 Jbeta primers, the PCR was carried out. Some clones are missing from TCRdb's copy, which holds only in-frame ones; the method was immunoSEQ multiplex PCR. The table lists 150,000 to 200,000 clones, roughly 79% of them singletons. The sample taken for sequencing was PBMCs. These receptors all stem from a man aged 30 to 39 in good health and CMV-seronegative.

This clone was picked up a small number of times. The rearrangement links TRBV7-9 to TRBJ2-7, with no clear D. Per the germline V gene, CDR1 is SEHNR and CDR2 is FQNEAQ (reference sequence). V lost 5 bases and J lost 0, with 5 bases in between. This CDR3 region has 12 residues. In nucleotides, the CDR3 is TGTGCCAGCAGCCACACCTCCTACGAGCAGTACTTC. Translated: CASSHTSYEQYF.

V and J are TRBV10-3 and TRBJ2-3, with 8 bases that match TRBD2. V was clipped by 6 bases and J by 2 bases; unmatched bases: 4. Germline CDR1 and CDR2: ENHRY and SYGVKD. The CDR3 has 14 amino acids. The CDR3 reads CAIRGLGNTDTQYF. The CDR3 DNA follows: TGTGCCATCAGGGGACTAGGGAACACAGATACGCAGTATTTT.

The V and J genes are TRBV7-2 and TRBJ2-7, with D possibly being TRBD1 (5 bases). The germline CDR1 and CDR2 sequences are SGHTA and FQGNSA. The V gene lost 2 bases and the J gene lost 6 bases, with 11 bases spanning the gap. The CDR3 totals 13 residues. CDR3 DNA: TGTGCCAGCAGCTTACGGTTGACAGTCGAGCAGTACTTC. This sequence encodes CASSLRLTVEQYF. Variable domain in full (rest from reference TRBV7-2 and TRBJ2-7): GAGVSQSPSNKVTEKGKDVELRCDPISGHTALYWYRQSLGQGLEFLIYFQGNSAPDKSGLPSDRFSAERTGGSVSTLTIQRTQQEDSAVYLCASSLRLTVEQYFGPGTRLTVT.

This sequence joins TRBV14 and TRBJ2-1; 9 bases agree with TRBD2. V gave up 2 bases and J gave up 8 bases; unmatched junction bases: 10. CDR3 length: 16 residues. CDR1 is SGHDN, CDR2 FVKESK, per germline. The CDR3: CASSQLSGRRRDEQFF. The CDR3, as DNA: TGTGCCAGCAGCCAACTGAGCGGGAGGCGACGGGATGAGCAGTTCTTC.

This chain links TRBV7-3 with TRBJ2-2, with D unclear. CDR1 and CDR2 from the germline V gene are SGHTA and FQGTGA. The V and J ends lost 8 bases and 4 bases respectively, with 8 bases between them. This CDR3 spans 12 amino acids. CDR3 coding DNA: TGTGCCAGCGGAGTAGGCACCGGGGAGCTGTTTTTT. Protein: CASGVGTGELFF.

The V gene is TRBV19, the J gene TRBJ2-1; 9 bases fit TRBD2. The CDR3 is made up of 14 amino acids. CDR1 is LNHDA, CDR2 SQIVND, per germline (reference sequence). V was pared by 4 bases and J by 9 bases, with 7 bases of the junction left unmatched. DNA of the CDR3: TGTGCCAGTAGTACCTGGACTAGCGCTCGTGAGCAGTTCTTC. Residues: CASSTWTSAREQFF. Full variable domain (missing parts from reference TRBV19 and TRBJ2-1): DGGITQSPKYLFRKEGQNVTLSCEQNLNHDAMYWYRQDPGQGLRLIYYSQIVNDFQKGDIAEGYSVSREKKESFPLTVTSAQKNPTAFYLCASSTWTSAREQFFGPGTRLTVL.

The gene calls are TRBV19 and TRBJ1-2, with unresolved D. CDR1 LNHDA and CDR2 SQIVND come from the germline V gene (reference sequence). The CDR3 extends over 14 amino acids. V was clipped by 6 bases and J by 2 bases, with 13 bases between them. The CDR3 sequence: CASRPERENYGYTF. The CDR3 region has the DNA TGTGCCAGTAGACCTGAGAGGGAAAACTATGGCTACACCTTC.

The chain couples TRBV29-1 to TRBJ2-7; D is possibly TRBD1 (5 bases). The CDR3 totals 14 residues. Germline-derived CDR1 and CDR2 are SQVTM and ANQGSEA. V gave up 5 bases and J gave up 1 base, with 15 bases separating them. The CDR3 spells CSVPNPRASYEQYF. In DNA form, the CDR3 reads TGCAGCGTTCCCAATCCCAGGGCGTCCTACGAGCAGTACTTC.

The CDR3 DNA reads as TGTGCCAGCAGTTTACAGGGAACCAACTATGGCTACACCTTC. Translated, it gives CASSLQGTNYGYTF. The V call is TRBV2, the J call TRBJ1-2; possible D gene TRBD1, 6 bases. The germline V and J ends were trimmed by 5 bases and 2 bases, with 12 bases remaining between them. The CDR3 loop spans 14 amino acids. The V gene's germline CDR1 is SNHLY and CDR2 FYNNEI.

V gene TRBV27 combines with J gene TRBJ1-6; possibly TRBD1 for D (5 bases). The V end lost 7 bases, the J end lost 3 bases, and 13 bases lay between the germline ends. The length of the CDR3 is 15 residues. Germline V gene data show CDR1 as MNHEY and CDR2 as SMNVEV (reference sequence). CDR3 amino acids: CASKGLQYYNSPLHF. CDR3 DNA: TGTGCCAGCAAGGGGTTACAATACTATAATTCACCCCTCCACTTT.

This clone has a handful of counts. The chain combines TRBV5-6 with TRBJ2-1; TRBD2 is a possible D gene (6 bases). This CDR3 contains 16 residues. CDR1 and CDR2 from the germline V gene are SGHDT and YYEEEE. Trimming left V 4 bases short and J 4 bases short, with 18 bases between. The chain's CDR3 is CASSQHGSGKYNEQFF. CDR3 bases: TGTGCCAGCAGCCAACACGGGAGTGGGAAATACAATGAGCAGTTCTTC.

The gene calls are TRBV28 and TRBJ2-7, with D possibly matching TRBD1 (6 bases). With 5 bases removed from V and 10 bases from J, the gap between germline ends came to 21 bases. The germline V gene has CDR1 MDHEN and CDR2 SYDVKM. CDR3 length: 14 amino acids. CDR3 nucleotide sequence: TGTGCCAGCAGTCTCCCGACCGAACAGGGCCCCCAGTACTTC. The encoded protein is CASSLPTEQGPQYF.